What follows are 4 T cell receptor beta chains derived from one specimen sequenced in a study of T cells in Graves' hyperthyroidism and ophthalmopathy. Amplification targeted TCR beta CDR3 regions from RNA transcripts. TCR CDR3 underwent first-round RT-PCR with the HTBI primer set. TCRdb analysed the multiplex PCR reads with MiXCR anew, one entry per CDR3 protein. The table records approximately 490,000 distinct CDR3 sequences, around a fifth of them present only once. Sequencing input: blood. All receptors derive from a woman aged 70-85 years with Graves' ophthalmopathy.

The chain uses TRBV5-4 and TRBJ1-4; no clear D. The ends were cut back, 3 bases at V and 5 bases at J, with 11 bases in the middle. The germline V gene encodes CDR1 SGHNT and CDR2 YYREEE (reference sequence). The CDR3 has 14 residues. The CDR3: CASSSGILNEKLFF. The CDR3 coding sequence is TGTGCCAGCAGCTCCGGGATACTAAATGAAAAACTGTTTTTT.

This clonotype was detected many times. The chain carries TRBV12-3 or TRBV12-4 and TRBJ2-5; 9 bases fit TRBD1. With 6 bases clipped from V and 4 bases from J, the junction kept 6 bases outside the gene matches. CDR3 length: 14 residues. CDR3 region: CASSDTGGRETQYF. CDR3 DNA: TGTGCCAGCAGCGATACAGGGGGCCGAGAGACCCAGTACTTC.

V gene TRBV7-2 combines with J gene TRBJ2-7, with D possibly TRBD2 on 6 matching bases. V was pared by 8 bases and J by 3 bases, with 17 bases between. CDR1 is SGHTA and CDR2 is FQGNSA in the germline V gene. The CDR3 loop spans 14 amino acids. CDR3 coding DNA: TGTGCCAGCCGGGCCCCGGGAGAGGGCTACGAGCAGTACTTC. It is translated as CASRAPGEGYEQYF.

In this sample, this clonotype turned up a few times. This chain uses TRBV29-1 with TRBJ2-1, with D unresolved. Deletions cut 3 bases from V and 5 bases from J, with 8 bases between. The CDR3 loop spans 12 amino acids. The germline V gene encodes CDR1 SQVTM and CDR2 ANQGSEA. Here the CDR3 DNA reads TGCAGCGTTGATAGGGTAAACAATGAGCAGTTCTTC. Encoded protein: CSVDRVNNEQFF.